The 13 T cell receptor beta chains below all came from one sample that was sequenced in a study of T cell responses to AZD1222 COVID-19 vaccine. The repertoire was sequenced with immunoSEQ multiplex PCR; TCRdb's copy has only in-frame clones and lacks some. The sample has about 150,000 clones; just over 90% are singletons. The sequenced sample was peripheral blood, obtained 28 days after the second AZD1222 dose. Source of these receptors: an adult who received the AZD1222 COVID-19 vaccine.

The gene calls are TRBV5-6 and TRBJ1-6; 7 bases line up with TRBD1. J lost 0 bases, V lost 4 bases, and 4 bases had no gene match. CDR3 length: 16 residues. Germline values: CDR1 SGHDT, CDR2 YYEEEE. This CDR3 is CASSERQGSYNSPLHF. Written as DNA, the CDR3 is TGTGCCAGCAGCGAAAGACAGGGCTCCTATAATTCACCCCTCCACTTT.

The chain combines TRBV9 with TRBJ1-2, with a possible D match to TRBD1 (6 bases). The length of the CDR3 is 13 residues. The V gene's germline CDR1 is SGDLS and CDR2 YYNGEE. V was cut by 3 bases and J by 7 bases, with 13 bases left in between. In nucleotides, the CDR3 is TGTGCCAGCAGCGCTTTACAGGGAGGTGGCTACACCTTC. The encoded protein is CASSALQGGGYTF.

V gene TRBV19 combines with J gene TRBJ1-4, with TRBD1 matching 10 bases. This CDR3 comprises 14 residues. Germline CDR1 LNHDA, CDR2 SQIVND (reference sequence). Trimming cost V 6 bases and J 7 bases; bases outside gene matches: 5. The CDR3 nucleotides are TGTGCCAGTAGCACCGGGACAGGGGTTGAAAAACTGTTTTTT. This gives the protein CASSTGTGVEKLFF.

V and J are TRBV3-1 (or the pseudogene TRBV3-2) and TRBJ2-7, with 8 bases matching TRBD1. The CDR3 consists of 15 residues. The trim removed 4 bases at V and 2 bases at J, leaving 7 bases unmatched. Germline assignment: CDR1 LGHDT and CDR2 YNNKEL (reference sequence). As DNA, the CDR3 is TGTGCCAGCAGCCTAAGGACAGGGATCGCCTACGAGCAGTACTTC. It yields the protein CASSLRTGIAYEQYF.

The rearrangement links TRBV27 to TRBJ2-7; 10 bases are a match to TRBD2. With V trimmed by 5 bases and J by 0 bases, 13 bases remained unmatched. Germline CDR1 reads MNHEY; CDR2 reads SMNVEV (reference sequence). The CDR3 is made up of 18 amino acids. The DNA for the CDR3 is TGTGCCAGCAGTCGTCCTACTAGCGGGGCTACTCTCTCCTACGAGCAGTACTTC. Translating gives CASSRPTSGATLSYEQYF.

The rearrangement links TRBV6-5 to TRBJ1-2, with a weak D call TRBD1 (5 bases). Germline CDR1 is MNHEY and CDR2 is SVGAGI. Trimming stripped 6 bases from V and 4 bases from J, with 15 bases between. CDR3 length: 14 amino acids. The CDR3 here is CASSRQTDAYGYTF. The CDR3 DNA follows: TGTGCCAGCAGCAGACAGACTGACGCCTATGGCTACACCTTC.

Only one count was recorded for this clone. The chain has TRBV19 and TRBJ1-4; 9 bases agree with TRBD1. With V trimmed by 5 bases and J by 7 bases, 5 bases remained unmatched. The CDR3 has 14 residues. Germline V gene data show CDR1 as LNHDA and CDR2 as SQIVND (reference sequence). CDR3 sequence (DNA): TGTGCCAGTAGTGTGGGACAGGGAGGTGAAAAACTGTTTTTT. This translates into CASSVGQGGEKLFF.

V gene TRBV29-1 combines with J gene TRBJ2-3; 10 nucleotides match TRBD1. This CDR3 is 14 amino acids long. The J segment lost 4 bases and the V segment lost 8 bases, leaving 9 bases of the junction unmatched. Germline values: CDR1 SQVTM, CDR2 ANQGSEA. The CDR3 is CSSDGDRGADTQYF. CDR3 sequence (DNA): TGCAGCTCTGATGGGGACAGGGGCGCAGATACGCAGTATTTT.

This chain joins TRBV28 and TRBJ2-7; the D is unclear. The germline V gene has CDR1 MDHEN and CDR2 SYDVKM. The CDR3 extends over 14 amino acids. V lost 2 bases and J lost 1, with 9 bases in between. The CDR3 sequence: CASSLALPSYEQYF. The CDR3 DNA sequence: TGTGCCAGCAGTTTAGCCCTACCTTCCTACGAGCAGTACTTC.

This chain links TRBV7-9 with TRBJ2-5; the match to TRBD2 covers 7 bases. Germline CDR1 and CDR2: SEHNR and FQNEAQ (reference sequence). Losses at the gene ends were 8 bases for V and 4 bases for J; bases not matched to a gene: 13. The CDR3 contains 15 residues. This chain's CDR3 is CASGLRGGLGETQYF. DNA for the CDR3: TGTGCCAGCGGACTGAGGGGAGGGTTGGGAGAGACCCAGTACTTC.

The CDR3 loop reads CASRAGWGEQYF. The CDR3, as DNA: TGTGCCAGCAGGGCTGGTTGGGGCGAGCAGTACTTC. The rearrangement links TRBV7-9 to TRBJ2-7; no reliable D call. Germline V gene data show CDR1 as SEHNR and CDR2 as FQNEAQ (reference sequence). V shed 6 bases and J shed 6 bases, with 12 bases lying between them. The CDR3 length is 12 residues.

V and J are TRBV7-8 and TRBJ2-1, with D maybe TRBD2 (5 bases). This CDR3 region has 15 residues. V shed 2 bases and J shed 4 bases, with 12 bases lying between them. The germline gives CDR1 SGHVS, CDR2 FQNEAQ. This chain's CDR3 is CASSLTVTGYNEQFF. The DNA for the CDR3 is TGTGCCAGCAGCTTAACCGTCACGGGATACAATGAGCAGTTCTTC.

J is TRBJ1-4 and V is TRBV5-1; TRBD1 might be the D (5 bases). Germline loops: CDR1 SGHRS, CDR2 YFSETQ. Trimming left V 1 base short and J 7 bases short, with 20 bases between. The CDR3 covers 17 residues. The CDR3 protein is CASSLRGRAQLGEKLFF. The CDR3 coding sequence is TGCGCCAGCAGCTTGAGGGGCAGGGCGCAGCTAGGTGAAAAACTGTTTTTT.